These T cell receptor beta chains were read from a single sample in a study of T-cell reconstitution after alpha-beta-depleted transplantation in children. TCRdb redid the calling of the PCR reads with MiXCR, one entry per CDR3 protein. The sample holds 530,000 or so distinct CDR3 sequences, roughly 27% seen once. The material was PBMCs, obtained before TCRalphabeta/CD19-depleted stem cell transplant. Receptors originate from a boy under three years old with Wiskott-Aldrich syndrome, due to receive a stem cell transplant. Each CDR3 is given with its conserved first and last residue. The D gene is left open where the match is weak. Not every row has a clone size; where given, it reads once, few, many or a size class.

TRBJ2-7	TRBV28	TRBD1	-	TGTGCCAGCAGGACAGGGGGCGGGTACGAGCAGTACTTC	CASRTGGGYEQYF
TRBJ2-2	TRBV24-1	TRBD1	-	TGTGCCACCAAGGGGACAGGGGTCACCGGGGAGCTGTTTTTT	CATKGTGVTGELFF
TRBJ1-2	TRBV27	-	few	TGTGCCAGCAGTTTAATCTCGGCAGGACGCTACACCTTC	CASSLISAGRYTF
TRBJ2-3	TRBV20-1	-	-	TGCAGTGCAGTGCTAGCTGCGAAGACTAGCACAGATACGCAGTATTTT	CSAVLAAKTSTDTQYF
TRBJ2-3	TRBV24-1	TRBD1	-	TGTGCCACCAGCTTCCGGGACAGTCCCACAGATACGCAGTATTTT	CATSFRDSPTDTQYF
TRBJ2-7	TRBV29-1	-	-	TGCAGCGTTGGGGCACGCGGGCCTCTGGAATCCTACGAGCAGTACTTC	CSVGARGPLESYEQYF
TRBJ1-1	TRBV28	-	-	TGTGCCAGCAGTTGGAACACTGAAGCTTTCTTT	CASSWNTEAFF
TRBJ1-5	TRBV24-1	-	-	TGTGCCACCAGTGAGGGGCAGCATAGCAATCAGCCCCAGCATTTT	CATSEGQHSNQPQHF
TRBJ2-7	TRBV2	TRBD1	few	TGTGCCAGCAGGGACAGGGCCTACGAGCAGTACTTC	CASRDRAYEQYF
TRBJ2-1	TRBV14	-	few	TGTGCCAGCAGCCGCCCAGGGGCCCCCTACAATGAGCAGTTCTTC	CASSRPGAPYNEQFF
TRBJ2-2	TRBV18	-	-	TGTGCCAGCTCACCAGTTCTCCCCTCGAACACCGGGGAGCTGTTTTTT	CASSPVLPSNTGELFF
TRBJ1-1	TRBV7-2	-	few	TGTGCCAGCAGCTTAGCTGGCAAGATGAACACTGAAGCTTTCTTT	CASSLAGKMNTEAFF
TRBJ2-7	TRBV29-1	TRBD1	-	TGCAGCGCCGCTAGGGAGCCAGGGGGCTCCTACGAGCAGTACTTC	CSAAREPGGSYEQYF
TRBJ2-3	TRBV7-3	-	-	TGTGCCAGCAGCCTGGACGTCACTAGCACAGATACGCAGTATTTT	CASSLDVTSTDTQYF
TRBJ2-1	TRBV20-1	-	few	TGCAGTCTAGAGCGGGCCCTAGAGCAGTTCTTC	CSLERALEQFF
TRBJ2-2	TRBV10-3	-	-	TGTGCCATCCAAAGCAGTCCGAACACCGGGGAGCTGTTTTTT	CAIQSSPNTGELFF
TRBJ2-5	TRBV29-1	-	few	TGCAGCGTTTCTTGGGTAGCCCAAGAGACCCAGTACTTC	CSVSWVAQETQYF
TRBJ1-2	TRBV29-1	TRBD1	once	TGCAGCGTTGCCCCGGGACAGTATGGCTACACCTTC	CSVAPGQYGYTF
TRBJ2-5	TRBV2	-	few	TGTGCCAGCAGTGCCCTCACGGGACAAGAGACCCAGTACTTC	CASSALTGQETQYF
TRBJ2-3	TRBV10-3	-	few	TGTGCCATCAGCCCACTGGTCGCTGATACGCAGTATTTT	CAISPLVADTQYF
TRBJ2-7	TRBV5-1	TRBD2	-	TGCGCCAGCAGTCTGCCGGGGTCGGCGACCGCGACTAGCGGGGAGTACTCCTACGAGCAGTACTTC	CASSLPGSATATSGEYSYEQYF
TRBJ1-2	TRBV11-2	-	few	TGTGCCAGCAGCTTACGGTCAGGGTATGGCTACACCTTC	CASSLRSGYGYTF
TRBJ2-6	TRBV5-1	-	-	TGCGCCAGCAGCCCGGGTCGGGTTGCTGGGGCCAACGGCCTGACTTTC	CASSPGRVAGANGLTF
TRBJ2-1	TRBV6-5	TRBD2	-	TGTGCCAGCAGCTACTCCGGGACTAGCGGGAGTTTCTACAATGAGCAGTTCTTC	CASSYSGTSGSFYNEQFF
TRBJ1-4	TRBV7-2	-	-	TGTGCCAGCAGCTTAAAGCTTTCTAATGAAAAACTGTTTTTT	CASSLKLSNEKLFF
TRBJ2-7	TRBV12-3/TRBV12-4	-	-	TGTGCCAGCAGTTTAAGGGGGGGCGCGGCCTACGAGCAGTACTTC	CASSLRGGAAYEQYF
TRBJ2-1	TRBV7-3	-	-	TGTGCCAGCAGCTCTTCACGCGCCTACAATGAGCAGTTCTTC	CASSSSRAYNEQFF
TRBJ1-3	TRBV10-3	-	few	TGTGCCATCAGTGAGTCGATGGCGGGGGCTAATGGAAACACCATATATTTT	CAISESMAGANGNTIYF
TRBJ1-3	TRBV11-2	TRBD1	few	TGTGCCAGCAGCGCGCGGACAGGGGATGGAAACACCATATATTTT	CASSARTGDGNTIYF
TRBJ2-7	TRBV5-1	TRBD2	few	TGCGCCAGCAGCCCCGGACTAGCGGAAAACTACGAGCAGTACTTC	CASSPGLAENYEQYF
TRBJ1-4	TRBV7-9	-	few	TGTGCCAGCAGCTTACAAGGCGGACGGGAAAAACTGTTTTTT	CASSLQGGREKLFF